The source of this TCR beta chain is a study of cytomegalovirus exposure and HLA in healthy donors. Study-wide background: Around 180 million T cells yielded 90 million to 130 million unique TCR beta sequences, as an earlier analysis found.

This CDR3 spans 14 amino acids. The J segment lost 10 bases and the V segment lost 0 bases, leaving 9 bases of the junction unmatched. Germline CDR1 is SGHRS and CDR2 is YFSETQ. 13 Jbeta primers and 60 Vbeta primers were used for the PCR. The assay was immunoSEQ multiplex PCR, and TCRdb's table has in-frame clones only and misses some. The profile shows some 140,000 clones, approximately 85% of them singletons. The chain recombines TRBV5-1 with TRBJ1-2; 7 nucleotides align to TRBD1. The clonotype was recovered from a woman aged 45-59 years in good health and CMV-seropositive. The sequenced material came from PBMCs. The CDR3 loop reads CASSLEQGSGVYTF. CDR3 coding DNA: TGCGCCAGCAGCTTGGAACAGGGGTCTGGTGTCTACACCTTC.